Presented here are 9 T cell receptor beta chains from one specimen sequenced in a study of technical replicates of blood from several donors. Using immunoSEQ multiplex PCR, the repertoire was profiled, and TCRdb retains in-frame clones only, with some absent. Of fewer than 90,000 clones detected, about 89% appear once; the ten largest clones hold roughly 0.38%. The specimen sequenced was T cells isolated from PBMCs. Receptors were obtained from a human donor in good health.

CDR3 in DNA: TGTGCCAGCACCAGACTAGTGGAGGGCACAGATACGCAGTATTTT. This encodes CASTRLVEGTDTQYF. The chain couples TRBV2 to TRBJ2-3; a weak D match, TRBD2 (6 bases). Germline-derived CDR1 and CDR2 are SNHLY and FYNNEI. The length of the CDR3 is 15 residues. Deletions cut 7 bases from V and 1 base from J, with 15 bases between.

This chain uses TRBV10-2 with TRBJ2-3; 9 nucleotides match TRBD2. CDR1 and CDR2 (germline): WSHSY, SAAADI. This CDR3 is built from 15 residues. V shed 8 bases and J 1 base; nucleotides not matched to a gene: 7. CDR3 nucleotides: TGCGCCAGCGGTGGGATAGCGGGGGGCACAGATACGCAGTATTTT. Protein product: CASGGIAGGTDTQYF.

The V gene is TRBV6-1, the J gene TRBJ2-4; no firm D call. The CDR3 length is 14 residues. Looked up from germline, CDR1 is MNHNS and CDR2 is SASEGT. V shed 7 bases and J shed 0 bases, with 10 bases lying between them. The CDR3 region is CASTPDLAKNIQYF. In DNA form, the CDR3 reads TGTGCCAGCACCCCAGATTTAGCCAAAAACATTCAGTACTTC.

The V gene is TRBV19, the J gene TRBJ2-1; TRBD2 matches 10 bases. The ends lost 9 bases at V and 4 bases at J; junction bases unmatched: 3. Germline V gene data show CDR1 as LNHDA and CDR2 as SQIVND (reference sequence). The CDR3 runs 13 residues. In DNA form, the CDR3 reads TGTGCCAGCCAGGGACTAGCGTACAATGAGCAGTTCTTC. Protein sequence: CASQGLAYNEQFF.

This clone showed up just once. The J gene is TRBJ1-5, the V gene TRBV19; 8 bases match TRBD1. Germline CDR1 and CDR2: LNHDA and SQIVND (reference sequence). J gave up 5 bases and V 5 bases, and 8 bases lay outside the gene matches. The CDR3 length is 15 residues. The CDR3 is CASSPGQGFDQPQHF. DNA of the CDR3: TGTGCCAGTAGTCCCGGACAGGGATTTGATCAGCCCCAGCATTTT.

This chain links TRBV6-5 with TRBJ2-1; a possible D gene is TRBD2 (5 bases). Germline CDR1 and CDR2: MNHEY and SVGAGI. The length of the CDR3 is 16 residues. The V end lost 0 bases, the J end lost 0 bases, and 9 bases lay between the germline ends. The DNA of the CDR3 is TGTGCCAGCAGTTACTCGATGGGGAGCTCCTACAATGAGCAGTTCTTC. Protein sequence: CASSYSMGSSYNEQFF.

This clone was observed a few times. The CDR3 loop is CASNSPDQPQHF. The DNA of the CDR3 is TGTGCCAGTAACTCCCCTGATCAGCCCCAGCATTTT. V usage is TRBV19 and J usage is TRBJ1-5, with no clear D. The V end lost 7 bases, the J end lost 5 bases, and 9 bases lay between the germline ends. From germline, CDR1 is LNHDA and CDR2 SQIVND (reference sequence). The CDR3 loop spans 12 amino acids.

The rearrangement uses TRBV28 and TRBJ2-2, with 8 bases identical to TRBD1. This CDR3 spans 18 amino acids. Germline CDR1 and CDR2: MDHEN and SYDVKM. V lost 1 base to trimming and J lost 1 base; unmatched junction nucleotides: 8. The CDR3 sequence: CASSLYFLGTGNTGELFF. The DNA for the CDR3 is TGTGCCAGCAGTTTATATTTTCTAGGGACAGGGAACACCGGGGAGCTGTTTTTT.

The CDR3 DNA reads as TGTGCCAGCAGCCCACCGGACTTTAATTTAGGCGAGCAGTACTTC. Translation gives CASSPPDFNLGEQYF. V gene TRBV7-9 combines with J gene TRBJ2-7; D perhaps matches TRBD2 (5 bases). CDR1 and CDR2 (germline): SEHNR, FQNEAQ (reference sequence). The CDR3 runs 15 residues. Trimming removed 5 bases at V and 6 bases at J, with 20 bases between.